The clone carrying this T cell receptor (beta chain) was recorded only once. This sample stems from a study of T cells in Graves' hyperthyroidism and ophthalmopathy. The V gene end was trimmed by 4 bases and the J gene end by 7 bases; junction bases not matched to a gene: 12. Looked up from germline, CDR1 is MNHEY and CDR2 is SVGAGI. The CDR3 totals 16 residues. The investigators amplified TCR beta CDR3 regions from RNA transcripts. HTBI primers were used for first-round RT-PCR of the TCR CDR3. From the multiplex PCR reads, TCRdb called clonotypes with MiXCR, one entry per CDR3 protein. The sample includes roughly 800,000 distinct CDR3 sequences, around 39% of them seen just once. Among the patients, aged 18 to 65, hyperthyroidism was newly diagnosed and had lasted under 2 months. Used for diagnoses were clinical symptoms, serum thyroxine and TRAb, thyroid ultrasound and orbital computed tomography.

Sequenced sample: blood. The origin of this receptor is a man aged 18 to 30 with Graves' hyperthyroidism. This sequence joins TRBV6-5 and TRBJ1-5, with 8 bases matching TRBD1. The CDR3 sequence is CASSSSQGASGQPQHF. The CDR3 region has the DNA TGTGCCAGCAGTTCGAGTCAGGGGGCCTCTGGGCAGCCCCAGCATTTT.